The 5 T cell receptor beta chains below all came from one sample that was sequenced in a study of regulatory T cells in long-lasting Graves disease. With iRepertoire HTBI primers and Arm-PCR of CDR3 regions, TCR beta libraries were built. From the multiplex PCR reads, TCRdb called clonotypes with MiXCR, one entry per CDR3 protein. The table has 350,000 to 450,000 distinct CDR3 sequences, 20% seen once. Specified time point: persistent/refractory GD, antithyroid drugs over 5 years with positive TRAb. PBMC-derived RNA was used for the TCR library. The sample here was peripheral blood mononuclear cells (PBMCs), taken when the disease was refractory, from a patient treated with antithyroid drugs. Every receptor here comes from a female donor with Graves disease.

This clonotype was counted a few times. The chain joins TRBV12-3 or TRBV12-4 to TRBJ2-4; no clear D. Trimming took 5 bases from V and 8 from J, leaving 10 bases between them. The CDR3 is 12 residues long. CDR3: CASSTGRDIQYF. Written as DNA, the CDR3 is TGTGCCAGCAGTACCGGACGGGACATTCAGTACTTC.

This clonotype was found a few times. This rearrangement joins TRBV6-1 to TRBJ2-7, with D possibly TRBD2 on 5 matching bases. Germline V lookup: CDR1 MNHNS, CDR2 SASEGT. The ends were cut back, 6 bases at V and 1 base at J, with 16 bases in the middle. This CDR3 is built from 15 residues. CDR3: CASSRPKGLSYEQYF. CDR3 in DNA: TGTGCCAGCAGCCGGCCAAAAGGACTTTCCTACGAGCAGTACTTC.

This clonotype was observed many times. V is TRBV7-9 and J is TRBJ2-7; 7 bases line up with TRBD1. Germline assignment: CDR1 SEHNR and CDR2 FQNEAQ (reference sequence). The J segment lost 6 bases and the V segment lost 2 bases, leaving 10 bases of the junction unmatched. The CDR3 covers 15 residues. The CDR3 DNA follows: TGTGCCAGCAGCTTACTGGGGGACAGCCGGGGCGAGCAGTACTTC. Encoded protein: CASSLLGDSRGEQYF.

This clonotype showed up just once. The rearrangement joins TRBV4-2 to TRBJ2-7; tentative D call: TRBD1 (6 bases). Germline CDR1 LGHNA, CDR2 YNFKEQ. V lost 0 bases, J lost 1 base, and 13 bases lay in between. This CDR3 contains 16 residues. The CDR3 reads CASSQDEGTGSYEQYF. CDR3 DNA: TGTGCCAGCAGCCAAGATGAAGGAACAGGGTCCTACGAGCAGTACTTC.

About this clonotype: A much larger clone differs by one base, so this may be a read error. The gene calls are TRBV6-2 or TRBV6-3 and TRBJ1-2, with TRBD1 matching 9 bases. Germline V gene lookup returns CDR1 MNHEY and CDR2 SVGEGT. This CDR3 spans 15 amino acids. CDR3 sequence: CASSEGTGNHYGCTF. The CDR3 DNA reads TGTGCCAGCAGTGAAGGGACAGGGAATCACTATGGCTGCACCTTC.